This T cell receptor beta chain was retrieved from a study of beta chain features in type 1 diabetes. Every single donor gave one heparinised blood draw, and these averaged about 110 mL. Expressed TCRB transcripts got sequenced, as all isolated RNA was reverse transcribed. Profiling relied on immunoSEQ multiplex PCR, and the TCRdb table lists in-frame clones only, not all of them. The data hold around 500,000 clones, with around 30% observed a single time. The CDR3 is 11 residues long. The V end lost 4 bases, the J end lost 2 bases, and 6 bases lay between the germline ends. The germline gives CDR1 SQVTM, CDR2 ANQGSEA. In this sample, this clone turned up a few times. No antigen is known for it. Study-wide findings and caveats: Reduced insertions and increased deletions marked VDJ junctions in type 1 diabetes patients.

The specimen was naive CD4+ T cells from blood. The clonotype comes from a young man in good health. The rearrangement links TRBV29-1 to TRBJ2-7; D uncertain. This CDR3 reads CSVGSPYEQYF. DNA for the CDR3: TGCAGCGTTGGTAGTCCCTACGAGCAGTACTTC.